This entry is about one TCR beta chain. The sample originates from a study of shared clonotypes between healthy human individuals. For the study at large: Every donor yielded three CD4 naive, three CD4 memory, two CD8 naive and one CD8 memory plate.

The germline V gene encodes CDR1 SGHTA and CDR2 FQGNSA. With 1 base removed from V and 4 bases from J, the gap between germline ends came to 14 bases. The CDR3 covers 15 residues. Sequencing was performed with immunoSEQ multiplex PCR; in TCRdb, only in-frame clones are kept and a portion is missing. The profile shows a few million clones, over 85% of them singletons. This clonotype was obtained from a man aged 18-30 years in good health. The gene calls are TRBV7-2 and TRBJ2-7; a possible D gene is TRBD1 (5 bases). Sequenced sample: naive CD4+ T cells sorted from blood. The subset was: CD45RA+ positively selected. CDR3 in amino acids: CASSLVVGASYEQYF. The CDR3 nucleotides read TGTGCCAGCAGCTTAGTAGTTGGGGCCTCATACGAGCAGTACTTC.